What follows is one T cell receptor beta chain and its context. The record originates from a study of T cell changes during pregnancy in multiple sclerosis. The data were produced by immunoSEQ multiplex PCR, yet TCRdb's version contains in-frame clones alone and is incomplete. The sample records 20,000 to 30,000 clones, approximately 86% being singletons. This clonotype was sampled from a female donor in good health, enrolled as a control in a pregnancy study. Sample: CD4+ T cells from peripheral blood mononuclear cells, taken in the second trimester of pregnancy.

The CDR3 nucleotides are TGTGCCAGCAGCCGGGGGGGGTTGAACACTGAAGCTTTCTTT. The encoded protein is CASSRGGLNTEAFF. This chain links TRBV9 with TRBJ1-1; TRBD1 is a possible D gene (5 bases). Germline V gene data show CDR1 as SGDLS and CDR2 as YYNGEE. CDR3 size: 14 residues. Trimming stripped 4 bases from V and 0 bases from J, with 10 bases between.